The entry below gives a single T cell receptor (beta chain) sequence along with its context. The source of the sample is a study of Ad26.COV2.S vaccination and SARS-CoV-2 variants. About the study: The donor was enrolled in the Ad26.COV2.S arm of the COV1001 trial.

The assay was immunoSEQ multiplex PCR, and TCRdb's table has in-frame clones only and misses some. The table lists fewer than 800,000 clones, around 89% of them singletons. There are 14 residues in the CDR3. Germline V lookup: CDR1 SGHAT, CDR2 FQNNGV. Trimming removed 1 base at V and 8 bases at J, with 12 bases between. As to treatment: 15 to 20 received Ad26.COV2.S at low or high dose, single or two shots; about 5 received placebo; per-sample allocation not given. Sampling happened 63 days after the first vaccine or placebo injection. An adult aged 18-55 years in Boston served as the donor. This sample comprised peripheral blood, obtained in a trial of Ad26.COV2.S vaccine versus placebo. V usage is TRBV11-2 and J usage is TRBJ1-3; D ambiguous. The sequence derives from a person between 18 and 59 years old who received the Ad26.COV2.S COVID-19 vaccine or a placebo. The chain's CDR3 is CASSLAGVGDTIYF. CDR3 bases: TGTGCCAGCAGCTTAGCGGGTGTCGGGGACACCATATATTTT.